The 4 T cell receptor beta chains below come from one sample, sequenced in a study of CD4 T cells in relation to SARS-CoV-2 and coronaviruses. TCRdb's copy holds only in-frame clones and misses some; the assay was immunoSEQ multiplex PCR. This sample has 15,000 to 20,000 clones, with around 78% found just once. CD4+ T cells from unexposed donors were obtained before the COVID-19 pandemic (2011-2018). Isolation of CD4+ T cells took place after less than 13 days in culture. Their recognized antigens are unknown. What was sequenced was CD4+ T cells from PBMCs, cultured in vitro. Receptor source: a human donor in good health.

In this sample, this clone turned up once. This chain connects TRBV13 to TRBJ1-2, with D possibly being TRBD1 (5 bases). The germline V and J ends were trimmed by 3 bases and 0 bases, with 8 bases remaining between them. The CDR3 is made up of 14 amino acids. Germline CDR1 reads PRHDT; CDR2 reads FYEKMQ (reference sequence). Here the CDR3 reads CASSLAGTNYGYTF. The CDR3 DNA sequence: TGTGCCAGCAGCTTGGCAGGGACTAACTATGGCTACACCTTC.

The chain is built from TRBV2 and TRBJ1-3, with a weak D call TRBD1 (6 bases). This CDR3 comprises 17 residues. Per germline, CDR1 SNHLY and CDR2 FYNNEI. V was trimmed by 8 bases and J by 4 bases, leaving 24 bases between them. The CDR3 loop reads CASGGWAGYMRGNTIYF. The DNA of the CDR3 is TGTGCCAGCGGGGGCTGGGCCGGGTATATGAGGGGAAACACCATATATTTT.

The V gene is TRBV5-1, the J gene TRBJ2-7; TRBD2 might be the D (5 bases). Germline CDR1 reads SGHRS; CDR2 reads YFSETQ. V lost 4 bases to trimming and J lost 4 bases, with 15 bases between them. The CDR3 extends over 14 amino acids. Here the CDR3 DNA reads TGCGCCAGCAGCCCCGGACCTAGCAGATACGAGCAGTACTTC. This encodes CASSPGPSRYEQYF.

The chain uses TRBV7-9 and TRBJ2-2, with 8 bases fitting TRBD1. V dropped 5 bases and J dropped 4; count of bases not matched to a gene: 6. CDR1 is SEHNR, CDR2 FQNEAQ, per germline (reference sequence). This CDR3 region has 15 residues. The CDR3 sequence: CASSLRQGPTGELFF. CDR3 sequence (DNA): TGTGCCAGCAGCCTGAGACAGGGGCCCACCGGGGAGCTGTTTTTT.